Each of the 4 T cell receptor beta chains below was sequenced from the same sample in a study of shared clonotypes between healthy human individuals. TCRdb's copy holds only in-frame clones and misses some; the assay was immunoSEQ multiplex PCR. The data contain some 1.4 million clones, 95% to 97% of them singletons. The sequenced material came from naive CD4+ T cells sorted from blood. Subset described: CD45RA+ positively selected. The receptors come from a man aged 30-40 years in good health.

As to this clone: Other DNA sequences in this sample translate to the same CDR3. The V call is TRBV6-5, the J call TRBJ1-1; no firm D call. This CDR3 is 11 amino acids long. Trimming took 7 bases from V and 2 from J, leaving 5 bases between them. Per the germline V gene, CDR1 is MNHEY and CDR2 is SVGAGI. The CDR3 spells CASKKNTEAFF. The CDR3 DNA reads as TGTGCCAGCAAAAAAAACACTGAAGCTTTCTTT.

The V call is TRBV6-1, the J call TRBJ1-1; 8 nucleotides align to TRBD1. CDR1 is MNHNS and CDR2 is SASEGT in the germline V gene. The CDR3 spans 15 residues. V shed 6 bases and J 2 bases; nucleotides not matched to a gene: 8. The CDR3 loop reads CASSDRGRPNTEAFF. The CDR3 DNA reads as TGTGCCAGCAGCGACAGGGGCCGCCCTAACACTGAAGCTTTCTTT.

The count of this clone is one. The rearrangement links TRBV5-1 to TRBJ2-5, with D unresolved. There are 15 residues in the CDR3. Germline CDR1 SGHRS, CDR2 YFSETQ. V was pared by 0 bases and J by 5 bases, with 14 bases between. Here the CDR3 DNA reads TGCGCCAGCAGCTTGGCGGTGCCCCTTCCGGAGACCCAGTACTTC. Protein sequence: CASSLAVPLPETQYF.

The CDR3 sequence: CASNLRQGAGETQYF. DNA of the CDR3: TGTGCCAGCAACCTCAGACAGGGGGCAGGAGAGACCCAGTACTTC. The gene calls are TRBV2 and TRBJ2-5; 10 nucleotides agree with TRBD1. Trimming cost V 7 bases and J 4 bases; bases outside gene matches: 9. This CDR3 spans 15 amino acids. Per germline, CDR1 SNHLY and CDR2 FYNNEI.